The 17 T cell receptor beta chains reported below all come from one sample, sequenced in a study of liver allograft versus peripheral blood T cells. Study at large: Transplanted-liver T cell receptor repertoires were compared with recipients' peripheral blood repertoires.

MiXCR, run by TCRdb on the reads, gives a single entry per CDR3 protein. The sample shows roughly 14,000 distinct CDR3 sequences, 20% to 25% of them seen only once. The source of these receptors is a human patient who had a liver transplant. Some T cells may possibly be graft donor cells.

This clonotype was seen repeatedly, ten times or more. The V and J genes are TRBV6-1 and TRBJ2-7, with D tentatively TRBD1 (6 bases). This CDR3 spans 12 amino acids. CDR1 is MNHNS and CDR2 is SASEGT in the germline V gene. V lost 8 bases and J 2 bases, leaving 10 bases between the germline ends. For the CDR3, the DNA is TGTGCCAGCGCAGGGGCGACCTACGAGCAGTACTTC. Translated, it gives CASAGATYEQYF.

In this sample, this clonotype is medium-sized (0.01 to 0.1%). This chain connects TRBV6-6 to TRBJ2-7; TRBD1 matches 7 bases. This CDR3 has 13 amino acids. Germline V gene sequence: CDR1 MNHNY, CDR2 SVGAGI (reference sequence). V shed 4 bases, J shed 7 bases, and the junction held 7 bases outside the gene matches. The CDR3 region has the DNA TGTGCCAGCAGTTCTAGGACAGGTGGAGAGCAGTACTTC. Protein sequence: CASSSRTGGEQYF.

At least ten counts were recorded for this clonotype. V usage is TRBV6-5 and J usage is TRBJ1-1; D unresolved. Deletions cut 3 bases from V and 2 bases from J, with 10 bases between. The germline V gene has CDR1 MNHEY and CDR2 SVGAGI. The CDR3 spans 14 residues. CDR3 sequence: CASSYSRGNTEAFF. The CDR3 region has the DNA TGTGCCAGCAGTTATTCACGGGGAAACACTGAAGCTTTCTTT.

This clonotype occurred many times. The CDR3 sequence is CASSPRQGWTEAFF. In nucleotides, the CDR3 is TGTGCCAGCTCACCTCGACAGGGATGGACTGAAGCTTTCTTT. The V and J genes are TRBV18 and TRBJ1-1; 7 bases match TRBD1. This CDR3 is built from 14 residues. V was pared by 3 bases and J by 5 bases, with 6 bases of the junction left unmatched. From germline, CDR1 is KGHSH and CDR2 LQKENI.

With regard to this clonotype: An end of the junction does not agree with germline; a read error may underlie this. The J gene is TRBJ2-3, the V gene TRBV6-6; D is unresolved. In germline, CDR1 is MNHNY, CDR2 SVGAGI (reference sequence). CDR3 length: 13 amino acids. The CDR3: CATSDPPVGTQYF. CDR3 DNA sequence: TGTGCCACCAGTGATCCCCCCGTGGGCACGCAGTATTTT.

The rearrangement links TRBV20-1 to TRBJ1-1, with D possibly TRBD1 on 6 matching bases. Germline V gene data show CDR1 as DFQATT and CDR2 as SNEGSKA (reference sequence). The germline V and J ends were trimmed by 4 bases and 5 bases, with 23 bases remaining between them. This CDR3 region has 16 residues. This chain's CDR3 is CSATGQRGSLGTEAFF. Written as DNA, the CDR3 is TGCAGTGCTACCGGACAGCGGGGCAGCCTGGGGACTGAAGCTTTCTTT.

This clonotype was seen ten or more times. The chain has TRBV6-1 and TRBJ2-7, with a possible D match to TRBD1 (6 bases). The germline V gene has CDR1 MNHNS and CDR2 SASEGT. The CDR3 runs 15 residues. The V and J ends lost 2 bases and 1 base respectively, with 12 bases between them. The CDR3 DNA reads TGTGCCAGCAGTGAACGGAGCGACAGGTCCTACGAGCAGTACTTC. This gives the protein CASSERSDRSYEQYF.

The chain carries TRBV18 and TRBJ1-1; D is perhaps TRBD1 (6 bases). CDR1 and CDR2 from the germline V gene are KGHSH and LQKENI. This CDR3 comprises 16 residues. The germline V and J ends were trimmed by 6 bases and 0 bases, with 17 bases remaining between them. The DNA for the CDR3 is TGTGCCAGCTCTCCCGCCGGGACAACCTTGAACACTGAAGCTTTCTTT. Residues: CASSPAGTTLNTEAFF.

The chain uses TRBV7-2 and TRBJ1-5; weak D call: TRBD1 (5 bases). The CDR3 loop spans 13 amino acids. V was cut by 4 bases and J by 4 bases, with 8 bases left in between. Germline-derived CDR1 and CDR2 are SGHTA and FQGNSA. CDR3: CASSSGGNQPQHF. The CDR3 DNA reads as TGTGCCAGCAGCTCGGGGGGGAATCAGCCCCAGCATTTT.

This clonotype was counted only a few times. The chain combines TRBV20-1 with TRBJ1-1; 10 bases align to TRBD1. The germline CDR1 and CDR2 sequences are DFQATT and SNEGSKA (reference sequence). V shed 3 bases and J 0 bases; nucleotides not matched to a gene: 7. This CDR3 is 16 amino acids long. CDR3 protein: CSARTGTGDLNTEAFF. The CDR3, as DNA: TGCAGTGCTAGGACCGGGACAGGGGACCTGAACACTGAAGCTTTCTTT.

This clonotype came up a few times. CDR3 bases: TGTGCCAGCAGTTATCCTACCGGGACAGGGAAAACCTACGAGCAGTACTTC. It codes for CASSYPTGTGKTYEQYF. The V gene is TRBV6-5, the J gene TRBJ2-7; TRBD1 matches 9 bases. The CDR3 consists of 17 residues. Germline trimming cut 3 bases from V and 2 bases from J; bases unmatched to any gene: 11. Germline CDR1 and CDR2: MNHEY and SVGAGI.

This clonotype was observed at least ten times. This chain connects TRBV24-1 to TRBJ1-1, with D hard to call. V was pared by 8 bases and J by 6 bases, with 15 bases between. The CDR3 has 13 residues. CDR1 is KGHDR, CDR2 SFDVKD, per germline. CDR3 sequence reads: CATKVLRVAEAFF. The CDR3 coding sequence is TGTGCCACCAAGGTCCTCCGGGTGGCTGAAGCTTTCTTT.

This clonotype ranks as medium-sized. The CDR3 sequence: CASSIGTGGIGNQPQHF. The CDR3 DNA is TGTGCCAGTAGTATCGGGACAGGAGGAATAGGCAATCAGCCCCAGCATTTT. V and J are TRBV19 and TRBJ1-5, with TRBD1 matching over 8 bases. The germline CDR1 and CDR2 sequences are LNHDA and SQIVND (reference sequence). This CDR3 is 17 amino acids long. Trimming cost V 3 bases and J 2 bases; bases outside gene matches: 9.

The J gene is TRBJ2-7, the V gene TRBV27; 10 bases agree with TRBD1. Germline V lookup: CDR1 MNHEY, CDR2 SMNVEV (reference sequence). V lost 3 bases to trimming and J lost 2 bases; unmatched junction nucleotides: 1. The CDR3 is 14 amino acids. Here the CDR3 reads CASSFGTGAYEQYF. CDR3 DNA: TGTGCCAGCAGTTTTGGGACAGGGGCCTACGAGCAGTACTTC.

This chain connects TRBV6-5 to TRBJ1-6; 7 positions match TRBD1. From germline, CDR1 is MNHEY and CDR2 SVGAGI. J was trimmed by 1 base and V by 2 bases; bases with no gene match: 5. The CDR3 totals 17 residues. The CDR3 reads CASSYRGGTSYNSPLHF. In DNA form, the CDR3 reads TGTGCCAGCAGTTACAGAGGGGGCACGTCCTATAATTCACCCCTCCACTTT.

This clonotype is categorized as medium-sized. The J gene is TRBJ1-1, the V gene TRBV10-3; 7 bases fit TRBD1. The length of the CDR3 is 15 residues. With V trimmed by 6 bases and J by 1 base, 8 bases remained unmatched. Germline CDR1 and CDR2: ENHRY and SYGVKD. In DNA, the CDR3 is TGTGCCATCAGATACGACAGGGAGACGAACACTGAAGCTTTCTTT. Translated, it gives CAIRYDRETNTEAFF.

The V and J genes are TRBV12-5 and TRBJ2-7; TRBD1 agrees at 7 bases. The CDR3 spans 13 residues. J was trimmed by 4 bases and V by 5 bases; bases with no gene match: 5. Germline CDR1 reads LGHNT; CDR2 reads FRNRAP. This CDR3 is CASGPGQVYEQYF. CDR3 DNA sequence: TGTGCTAGTGGTCCTGGACAGGTTTACGAGCAGTACTTC.